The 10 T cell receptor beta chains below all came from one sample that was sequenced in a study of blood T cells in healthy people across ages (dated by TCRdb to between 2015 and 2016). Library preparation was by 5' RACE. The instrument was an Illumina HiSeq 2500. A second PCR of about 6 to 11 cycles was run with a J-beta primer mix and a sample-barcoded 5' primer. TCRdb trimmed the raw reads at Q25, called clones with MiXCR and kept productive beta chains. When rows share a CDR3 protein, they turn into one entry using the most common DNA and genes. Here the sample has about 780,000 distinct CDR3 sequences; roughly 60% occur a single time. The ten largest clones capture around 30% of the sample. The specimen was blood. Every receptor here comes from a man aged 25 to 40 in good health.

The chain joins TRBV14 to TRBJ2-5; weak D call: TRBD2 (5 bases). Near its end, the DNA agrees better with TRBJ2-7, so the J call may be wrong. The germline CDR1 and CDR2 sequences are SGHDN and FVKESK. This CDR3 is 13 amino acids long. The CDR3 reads CASSHARVYEQYF. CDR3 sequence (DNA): TGTGCCAGCAGCCATGCGAGGGTCTACGAGCAGTACTTC.

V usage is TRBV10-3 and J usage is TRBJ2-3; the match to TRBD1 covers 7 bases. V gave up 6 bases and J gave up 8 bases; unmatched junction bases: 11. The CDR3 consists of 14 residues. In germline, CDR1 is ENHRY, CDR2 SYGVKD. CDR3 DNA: TGTGCCATCAGCGATCGGACAGGTTCAGCTACGCAGTATTTT. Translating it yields CAISDRTGSATQYF.

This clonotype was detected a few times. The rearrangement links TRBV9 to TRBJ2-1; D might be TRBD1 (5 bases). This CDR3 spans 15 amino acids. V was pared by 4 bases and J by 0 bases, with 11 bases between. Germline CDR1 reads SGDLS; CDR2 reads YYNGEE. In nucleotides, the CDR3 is TGTGCCAGCAGCCCCGGACACCTCTCCTACAATGAGCAGTTCTTC. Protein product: CASSPGHLSYNEQFF. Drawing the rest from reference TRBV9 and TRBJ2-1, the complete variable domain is DSGVTQTPKHLITATGQRVTLRCSPRSGDLSVYWYQQSLDQGLQFLIQYYNGEERAKGNILERFSAQQFPDLHSELNLSSLELGDSALYFCASSPGHLSYNEQFFGPGTRLTVL.

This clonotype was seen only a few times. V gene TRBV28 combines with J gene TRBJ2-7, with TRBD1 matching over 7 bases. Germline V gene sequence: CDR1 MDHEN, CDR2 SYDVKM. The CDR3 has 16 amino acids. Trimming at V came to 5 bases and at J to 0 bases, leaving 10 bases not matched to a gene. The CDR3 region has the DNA TGTGCCAGCAGTAGAGACAGGGAGATCGGCTCCTACGAGCAGTACTTC. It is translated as CASSRDREIGSYEQYF.

The CDR3 reads CASSRGPANEQFF. The CDR3 DNA sequence: TGTGCCAGCAGCCGAGGCCCGGCAAATGAGCAGTTCTTC. This chain links TRBV3-1 with TRBJ2-1; no firm D call. With 4 bases removed from V and 7 bases from J, the gap between germline ends came to 11 bases. The CDR3 covers 13 residues. Germline V lookup: CDR1 LGHDT, CDR2 YNNKEL (reference sequence).

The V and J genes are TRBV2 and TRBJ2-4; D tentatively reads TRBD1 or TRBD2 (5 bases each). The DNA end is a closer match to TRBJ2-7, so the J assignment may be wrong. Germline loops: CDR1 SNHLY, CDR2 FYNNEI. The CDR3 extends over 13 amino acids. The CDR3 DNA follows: TGTGCCAGCCTCGGGGACGACGCCTACGAGCAGTACTTC. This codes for CASLGDDAYEQYF.

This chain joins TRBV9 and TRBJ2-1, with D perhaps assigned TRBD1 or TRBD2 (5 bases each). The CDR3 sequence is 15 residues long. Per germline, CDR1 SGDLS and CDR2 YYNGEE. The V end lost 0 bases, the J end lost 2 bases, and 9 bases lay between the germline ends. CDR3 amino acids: CASSVDGGTYNEQFF. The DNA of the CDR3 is TGTGCCAGCAGCGTAGATGGGGGAACCTACAATGAGCAGTTCTTC.

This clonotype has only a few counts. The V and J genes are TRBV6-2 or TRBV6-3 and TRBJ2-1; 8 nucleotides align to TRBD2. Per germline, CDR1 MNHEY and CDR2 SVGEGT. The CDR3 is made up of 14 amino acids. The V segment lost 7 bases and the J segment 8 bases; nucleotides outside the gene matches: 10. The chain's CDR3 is CASTERVGGDEQFF. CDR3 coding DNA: TGTGCCAGCACCGAAAGGGTCGGGGGGGATGAGCAGTTCTTC.

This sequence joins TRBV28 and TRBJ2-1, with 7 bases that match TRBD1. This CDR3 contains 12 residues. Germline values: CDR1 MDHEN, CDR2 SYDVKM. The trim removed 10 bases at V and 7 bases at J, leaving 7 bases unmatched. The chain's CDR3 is CATRDRGNEQFF. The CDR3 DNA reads TGTGCCACCCGGGACAGAGGGAATGAGCAGTTCTTC.

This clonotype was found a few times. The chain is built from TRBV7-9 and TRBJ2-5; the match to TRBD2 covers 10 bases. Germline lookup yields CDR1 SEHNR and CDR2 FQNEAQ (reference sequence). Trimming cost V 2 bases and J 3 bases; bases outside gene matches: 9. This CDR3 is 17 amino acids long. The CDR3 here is CASSLRGLLAGKETQYF. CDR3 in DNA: TGTGCCAGCAGCTTACGGGGGTTACTAGCGGGGAAAGAGACCCAGTACTTC.